This entry features one T cell receptor (beta chain) sequence. No cognate antigen has been identified for it. No base qualities exist here, and no much larger clone lies one base off it. The library was obtained by 5' RACE. The reads were generated on an Illumina HiSeq 2500. A second roughly 6 to 12 cycle PCR used a sample-barcoded 5' primer and a J-beta primer mix. A unique molecular identifier was introduced onto each TCR beta cDNA molecule by a template-switch 5' adaptor carrying 12 random nucleotides. Each sample yielded at least 2.5 million CDR3-containing paired-end reads. First-strand cDNA was synthesized from all RNA with the Mint cDNA synthesis kit, primed by a TRBC-specific oligonucleotide. After uracil-DNA glycosylase treatment, a first 18-cycle PCR used universal primers M1SS and BC2_uni_R on all cDNA. In the original analysis: For normalization, 1 million high-quality reads, each with a distinct molecular identifier, were randomly selected from each sample. Reads sharing molecular identifiers were discarded rather than binned into consensus sequences. MiTCR, set to a Q25 quality threshold and the strictest error-elimination algorithm, was used for CDR3 identification, clonotype clustering and error correction. Lower-bound total TCR beta diversity was estimated with a nonparametric unseen species model using Euler transformation. The raw public reads went through TCRdb reprocessing: fastp at Q25, MiXCR clone calling, in-frame beta chains kept. Records with the same CDR3 protein are collapsed into one entry carrying the most frequent genes and DNA. TCRdb's processing, not the authors', yielded these V and J calls. The sample profile shows 1.5 million or so distinct CDR3 sequences; approximately 38% of them were found once. Approximately 7.9% of the sample rests with the top ten.

V and J are trimmed by 2 bases and 3 bases, and the gene matches miss 12 bases of the junction. Reading from cysteine to phenylalanine, the CDR3 counts 16 amino acids. Only the CDR3 part of the read is kept: 48 bases, read in frame from the first base. CDR1 DFQATT and CDR2 SNEGSKA were looked up in the germline V gene (reference sequence). The data were taken from a study of blood T cells in healthy people across ages (dated by TCRdb to 2014 to 2015). Study-level background: In model experiments, roughly one uniquely barcoded TCR beta cDNA molecule per two T cells was captured by template switching. To track age-related changes in TCR beta repertoire diversity, the study relied on deep sequencing normalized with unique cDNA molecular identifiers. Four age groups were formed from the donors: young (average 16 years), middle-aged (around 41), aged (approximately 60) and long-lived (more than 75). To avoid experimental bias, donors of different ages were spread randomly across the sequencing lanes. For two donors (one aged 18 to 29 and one aged 80 or older), the study analyzed two additional independent replicas of 1 million unique cDNA reads from the same blood draw.

What the research found in general, with its limitations: Observed TCR beta diversity per million T cells fell roughly linearly with age, and a significant reduction was already apparent by age roughly 40. Compared with the aged group, the long-lived group had more naive CD4+ T cells, fewer expanded clones and increased TCR diversity, a pattern suggesting age selection. Since profiling was done on bulk unsorted PBMCs, naive and antigen-experienced compartments could not be conclusively compared. Because donor CMV infection status was unknown, age-related changes in expanded clonotypes were potentially confounded. A strong correlation was found between observed TCR beta diversity and the percentage of naive T cells measured by flow cytometry. Estimates of total diversity based on one million sequenced T cells were considered lower bounds and underestimates.

The 39 donors, aged roughly 6 to 90 years, were systemically healthy Caucasian individuals from Russia. About 9.6 milliliters of peripheral blood were collected from each donor into EDTA-treated Vacutainer tubes. PBMCs were isolated by Ficoll-Paque density-gradient centrifugation, with at least 7 million obtained per sample. Total RNA, at least 6 micrograms per sample, was extracted from PBMCs with Trizol reagent. For every donor, an aliquot of PBMCs went through flow cytometry to measure the percentages of naive CD45RAhigh/CD27high T cells. The clonotype originates from a woman aged 18 to 35 in good health. This chain is built from TRBV20-1 and TRBJ1-1; TRBD1 aligns with 7 central bases. The specimen sequenced was blood. The nucleotide sequence is TGCAGTGCTAGACCCGACAGGGTAGGTGGATACACTGAAGCTTTCTTT. Its protein reads: CSARPDRVGGYTEAFF.